One and the same sample provided the 19 T cell receptor beta chains below, sequenced in a study of T cell responses to AZD1222 COVID-19 vaccine. TCRdb keeps only in-frame clones here, not all; method: immunoSEQ multiplex PCR. The sample comprises 140,000 to 150,000 clones, roughly 92% of which are singletons, and about 4% rests with the top ten. This specimen consisted of peripheral blood, obtained 28 days after the second AZD1222 dose. These receptors were obtained from an adult who received the AZD1222 COVID-19 vaccine.

CDR3 in amino acids: CASSQGPGQGVPYEQYF. The CDR3, as DNA: TGCGCCAGCAGCCAAGGTCCAGGACAGGGGGTTCCCTACGAGCAGTACTTC. The chain recombines TRBV4-1 with TRBJ2-7; 10 bases fit TRBD1. The germline CDR1 and CDR2 sequences are MGHRA and YSYEKL. V shed 1 base, J shed 2 bases, and the junction held 8 bases outside the gene matches. The CDR3 is 17 amino acids.

The gene calls are TRBV5-6 and TRBJ1-2; D may be TRBD1 (5 bases). The germline CDR1 and CDR2 sequences are SGHDT and YYEEEE. The germline V and J ends were trimmed by 5 bases and 4 bases, with 18 bases remaining between them. The CDR3 totals 15 residues. In DNA form, the CDR3 reads TGTGCCAGCAGGACGGGTCCCAGGGACGGCTATGGCTACACCTTC. As protein: CASRTGPRDGYGYTF.

V is TRBV2 and J is TRBJ2-7, with D perhaps TRBD1 (6 bases). V dropped 5 bases and J dropped 0 bases, with 14 bases sitting between them. The CDR3 sequence is 15 residues long. The germline V gene encodes CDR1 SNHLY and CDR2 FYNNEI. CDR3: CASSPGHQISYEQYF. As DNA, the CDR3 is TGTGCCAGCAGTCCGGGACACCAAATCTCCTACGAGCAGTACTTC.

This clone was seen once. A read error may produce the germline difference seen at one junction end. The V call is TRBV2, the J call TRBJ1-4; 9 bases line up with TRBD1. There are 14 residues in the CDR3. Germline CDR1 and CDR2: SNHLY and FYNNEI. The CDR3 DNA is TGTGCCAGCAGCGAAGACAGGGGGAATCAAAAACTGTTTTTT. Translated, it gives CASSEDRGNQKLFF.

On this clone: Germline is not matched at one junction end, which may reflect a read error. The CDR3 DNA sequence: TGTGCCAGCAGCCAACGGGACAGCACTCAGCCCCAGCATTTT. Encoded protein: CASSQRDSTQPQHF. The gene calls are TRBV4-2 and TRBJ1-5; 7 bases agree with TRBD1. This CDR3 has 14 amino acids. Germline V lookup: CDR1 LGHNA, CDR2 YNFKEQ.

This chain uses TRBV3-1 (or the pseudogene TRBV3-2) with TRBJ2-2; D is unresolved. Trimming shortened V by 3 bases and J by 5 bases, and 13 bases separated the two germline ends. Germline V CDR1 and CDR2: LGHDT, YNNKEL (reference sequence). This CDR3 is 15 amino acids long. Here the CDR3 DNA reads TGTGCCAGCAGCCATCCGGGCACGGAAACCGGGGAGCTGTTTTTT. This translates into CASSHPGTETGELFF.

The chain links TRBV5-6 to TRBJ2-3; 7 positions agree with TRBD1. In germline, CDR1 is SGHDT, CDR2 YYEEEE. The length of the CDR3 is 17 residues. Losses at the gene ends were 2 bases for V and 2 bases for J; bases not matched to a gene: 11. The CDR3 region has the DNA TGTGCCAGCAGCTTTGGTGGGGACAGCGGATACACAGATACGCAGTATTTT. Protein sequence: CASSFGGDSGYTDTQYF.

This chain links TRBV11-2 with TRBJ2-5; the D is unclear. Germline V gene data show CDR1 as SGHAT and CDR2 as FQNNGV. CDR3 size: 14 residues. Trimming cost V 1 base and J 3 bases, with 9 bases left between them. This CDR3 reads CASSLVRWEETQYF. For the CDR3, the DNA is TGTGCCAGCAGCTTAGTCCGCTGGGAAGAGACCCAGTACTTC.

The genes are TRBV19 and TRBJ2-1; 10 bases align to TRBD2. CDR3 length: 16 residues. Germline lookup yields CDR1 LNHDA and CDR2 SQIVND (reference sequence). Germline trimming cut 3 bases from V and 2 bases from J; bases unmatched to any gene: 4. CDR3 nucleotide sequence: TGTGCCAGTAGTATCGCCGGACTAGCGGCCTACAATGAGCAGTTCTTC. It codes for CASSIAGLAAYNEQFF.

This clone appeared a single time. V is TRBV4-2 and J is TRBJ2-2; possible D gene TRBD2, 8 bases. The length of the CDR3 is 18 residues. Germline CDR1 and CDR2: LGHNA and YNFKEQ. Trimming cost V 3 bases and J 4 bases, with 21 bases left between them. CDR3 sequence: CASSQRSGGTETTGELFF. Here the CDR3 DNA reads TGTGCCAGCAGCCAGCGCTCGGGAGGGACAGAGACCACCGGGGAGCTGTTTTTT.

The rearrangement uses TRBV7-6 and TRBJ2-7; 10 nucleotides align to TRBD2. The CDR3 totals 15 residues. Germline trimming cut 5 bases from V and 4 bases from J; bases unmatched to any gene: 8. The germline gives CDR1 SGHVS, CDR2 FNYEAQ. The CDR3 sequence: CASSTLAGGLYEQYF. DNA for the CDR3: TGTGCCAGCAGCACTTTAGCGGGAGGCCTTTACGAGCAGTACTTC.

The rearrangement links TRBV7-2 to TRBJ2-1, with 10 bases fitting TRBD2. V shed 5 bases and J 5 bases; nucleotides not matched to a gene: 18. CDR3 length: 19 amino acids. The germline gives CDR1 SGHTA, CDR2 FQGNSA. The CDR3 is CASSPGLAATRGGDNEQFF. The DNA of the CDR3 is TGTGCCAGCAGCCCCGGACTAGCGGCGACCCGTGGAGGGGACAATGAGCAGTTCTTC.

CDR3 sequence (DNA): TGCAGTGCTAGTCAGATGAACACTGAAGCTTTCTTT. Its translation is CSASQMNTEAFF. The chain has TRBV20-1 and TRBJ1-1, with unresolved D. The CDR3 consists of 12 residues. V was trimmed by 3 bases and J by 0 bases, leaving 5 bases between them. Germline V gene lookup returns CDR1 DFQATT and CDR2 SNEGSKA (reference sequence).

This clone has a single count. The genes are TRBV25-1 and TRBJ2-2, with 8 bases lining up with TRBD2. Germline V gives CDR1 MGHDK, CDR2 SYGVNS. Trimming at V came to 5 bases and at J to 3 bases, leaving 8 bases not matched to a gene. This CDR3 has 16 amino acids. The chain's CDR3 is CASSPQRTSYTGELFF. CDR3 nucleotide sequence: TGTGCCAGCAGTCCCCAAAGGACTAGCTACACCGGGGAGCTGTTTTTT.

In its sample, this clone was seen once. The chain recombines TRBV3-1 (or the pseudogene TRBV3-2) with TRBJ2-2; no reliable D call. Germline V gives CDR1 LGHDT, CDR2 YNNKEL (reference sequence). CDR3 length: 14 amino acids. V lost 1 base, J lost 0 bases, and 3 bases lay in between. CDR3 DNA: TGTGCCAGCAGCCAAGGAACGAACACCGGGGAGCTGTTTTTT. Translating gives CASSQGTNTGELFF.

The chain carries TRBV18 and TRBJ2-3; TRBD1 agrees at 7 bases. CDR3 size: 13 residues. The J segment lost 4 bases and the V segment lost 7 bases, leaving 5 bases of the junction unmatched. Germline lookup yields CDR1 KGHSH and CDR2 LQKENI. Here the CDR3 DNA reads TGTGCCAGCTTTTTAGGGGGCGCAGATACGCAGTATTTT. Its protein is CASFLGGADTQYF.

This clone was seen only once. The chain is built from TRBV9 and TRBJ1-4, with D tentatively TRBD1 (5 bases). V gave up 0 bases and J gave up 4 bases, with 10 bases separating them. This CDR3 comprises 15 residues. Per the germline V gene, CDR1 is SGDLS and CDR2 is YYNGEE. CDR3 nucleotides: TGTGCCAGCAGCGTAGCCGGACATCTTAATGAAAAACTGTTTTTT. Translated: CASSVAGHLNEKLFF.

The V call is TRBV10-3, the J call TRBJ2-5; D may be TRBD1 or TRBD2 (5 bases each). The CDR3 totals 14 residues. The germline CDR1 and CDR2 sequences are ENHRY and SYGVKD. Trimming left V 0 bases short and J 7 bases short, with 12 bases between. The chain's CDR3 is CAISESKGAGTQYF. The CDR3 DNA reads as TGTGCCATCAGTGAGTCGAAAGGGGCGGGGACCCAGTACTTC.

V and J are TRBV6-2 or TRBV6-3 and TRBJ2-5; 7 bases are a match to TRBD1. The junction had 14 bases not matched to a gene; V was cut back by 4 bases and J by 3 bases. The CDR3 runs 17 residues. The V gene's germline CDR1 is MNHEY and CDR2 SVGEGT. CDR3 in DNA: TGTGCCAGCAGTTTGAGGCCCGGGACCAGGGGGAAAGAGACCCAGTACTTC. Protein product: CASSLRPGTRGKETQYF.